This entry features one TCR beta chain sequence. What it binds is unknown. This CDR3 spans 17 amino acids. Germline loops: CDR1 MGHRA, CDR2 YSYEKL. V lost 6 bases to trimming and J lost 3 bases; unmatched junction nucleotides: 11. The data stem from a study of post-analysis software for immune sequencing data. At the level of the study: Several disease courses (relapsing-remitting, secondary progressive and progressive-relapsing) of multiple sclerosis were included. Study-level points and caveats: F-measure co-clustering was strong for batch-matched samples. Compared with controls, patients showed significantly lower normalized Chao1 diversity. Compared with controls, patients had more of 4 or 5 TRBV segments, including TRBV5-6, TRBV5-1 and TRBV20-1.

cDNA libraries of TCR beta carried unique molecular identifiers. TCRdb reanalysed the PCR reads using MiXCR and keeps one entry per CDR3 protein. This table has hundreds of thousands of distinct CDR3 sequences, more than 50% appearing once. The chain recombines TRBV4-1 with TRBJ2-7; 13 bases are a match to TRBD2. The sequenced material came from blood. The receptor's source is a girl aged 2 to 10 with multiple sclerosis. CDR3 coding DNA: TGCGCCAGCAGACGAGAACCGGGACTAGCGGGGTTCTACGAGCAGTACTTC. The encoded protein is CASRREPGLAGFYEQYF.